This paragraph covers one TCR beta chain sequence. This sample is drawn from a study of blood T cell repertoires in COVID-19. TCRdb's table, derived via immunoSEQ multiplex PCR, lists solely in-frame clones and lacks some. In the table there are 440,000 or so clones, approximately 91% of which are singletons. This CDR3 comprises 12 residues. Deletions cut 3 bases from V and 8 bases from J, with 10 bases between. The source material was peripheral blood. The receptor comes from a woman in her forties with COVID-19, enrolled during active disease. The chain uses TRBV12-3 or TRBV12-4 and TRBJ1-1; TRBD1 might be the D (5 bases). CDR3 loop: CASSLGGIEAFF. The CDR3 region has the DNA TGTGCCAGCAGTTTGGGGGGAATAGAAGCTTTCTTT.